This TCR beta chain was identified in a study of identical twins. After removal of 2 bases from V and 1 base from J, the junction contained 6 bases not matched to a gene. The CDR3 runs to 16 residues. Germline CDR1 ENHRY, CDR2 SYGVKD. A single record per CDR3 protein comes from TCRdb applying MiXCR to the 5' RACE reads. Of over 200,000 distinct CDR3 sequences in the sample, more than 9% were seen once. The chain links TRBV10-3 to TRBJ2-7; 9 bases match TRBD1. Input material: memory T cells sorted from blood. The TCR sequence derives from a man aged 45 to 65 in good health. The CDR3 coding sequence is TGTGCCATCAGTGAGGGAAGACAGGGGGTTTCCTACGAGCAGTACTTC. Its protein is CAISEGRQGVSYEQYF.